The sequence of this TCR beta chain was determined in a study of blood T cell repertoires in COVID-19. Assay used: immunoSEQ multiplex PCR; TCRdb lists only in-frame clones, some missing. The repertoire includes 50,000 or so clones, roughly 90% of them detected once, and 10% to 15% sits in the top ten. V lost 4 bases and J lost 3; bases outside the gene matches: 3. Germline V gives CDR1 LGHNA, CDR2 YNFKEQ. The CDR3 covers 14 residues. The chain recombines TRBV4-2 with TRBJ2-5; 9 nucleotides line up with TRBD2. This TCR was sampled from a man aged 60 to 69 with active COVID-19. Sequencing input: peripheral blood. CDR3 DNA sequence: TGTGCCAGCAGCCCTCCTAGCGGGGAAGAGACCCAGTACTTC. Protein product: CASSPPSGEETQYF.